These 10 T cell receptor beta chains came from one sample sequenced in a study of T cells after yellow fever vaccination. MiXCR, run by TCRdb on the 5' RACE reads, gives a single entry per CDR3 protein. The sample contains approximately 150,000 distinct CDR3 sequences, roughly 8% of which appear only once. The starting material was CD4+ T cells sorted from PBMCs, obtained 5 days after the yellow fever booster vaccination. These receptors came from a man aged 25 to 40 who received the YFV17D yellow fever vaccine.

This clonotype was recorded many times. CDR3 nucleotides: TGTGCCAGCAGCTTAGCGAGTGGTAGCGGCGAGCAGTACTTC. Residues: CASSLASGSGEQYF. The chain recombines TRBV7-2 with TRBJ2-7, with D maybe TRBD2 (6 bases). Looked up from germline, CDR1 is SGHTA and CDR2 is FQGNSA. V lost 0 bases to trimming and J lost 6 bases, with 12 bases between them. The CDR3 covers 14 residues.

Ten or more counts support this clonotype. The rearrangement uses TRBV12-3 or TRBV12-4 and TRBJ2-7, with D hard to call. CDR3 length equals 11 residues. Trimming stripped 6 bases from V and 2 bases from J, with 5 bases between. As DNA, the CDR3 is TGTGCCAGCAGAGTAGCCTACGAGCAGTACTTC. As protein: CASRVAYEQYF.

This clonotype was detected many times. V usage is TRBV5-1 and J usage is TRBJ2-7; either TRBD1 or TRBD2 may supply D (5 bases each). Trimming removed 4 bases at V and 7 bases at J, with 15 bases between. Per germline, CDR1 SGHRS and CDR2 YFSETQ. This CDR3 has 13 residues. CDR3 sequence: CASSQGRSGEQYF. CDR3 sequence (DNA): TGCGCCAGCAGCCAGGGACGGTCGGGGGAGCAGTACTTC.

This clonotype was picked up many times. The chain combines TRBV12-3 or TRBV12-4 with TRBJ2-5; TRBD2 matches at 14 bases. J lost 3 bases, V lost 6 bases, and 9 bases had no gene match. The CDR3 loop spans 17 amino acids. The chain's CDR3 is CASSSGLAGGGKETQYF. CDR3 nucleotide sequence: TGTGCCAGCAGCTCCGGACTAGCGGGAGGTGGGAAAGAGACCCAGTACTTC.

This clonotype was observed a few times. This chain joins TRBV12-3 or TRBV12-4 and TRBJ2-2; weak D call: TRBD1 (5 bases). V lost 4 bases and J 1 base, leaving 7 bases between the germline ends. This CDR3 is built from 14 residues. The CDR3: CASSSQGNTGELFF. As DNA, the CDR3 is TGTGCCAGCAGTTCTCAGGGGAACACCGGGGAGCTGTTTTTT.

This clonotype showed up many times. The chain couples TRBV5-6 to TRBJ2-1; TRBD2 might be the D (5 bases). V dropped 4 bases and J dropped 8 bases, with 16 bases sitting between them. This CDR3 is built from 14 residues. CDR1 SGHDT and CDR2 YYEEEE come from the germline V gene. CDR3 sequence: CASSPLRGRYEQFF. CDR3 nucleotides: TGTGCCAGCAGCCCCCTTCGGGGTCGGTATGAGCAGTTCTTC. The complete variable domain, with remaining parts taken from reference TRBV5-6 and TRBJ2-1, reads DAGVTQSPTHLIKTRGQQVTLRCSPKSGHDTVSWYQQALGQGPQFIFQYYEEEERQRGNFPDRFSGHQFPNYSSELNVNALLLGDSALYLCASSPLRGRYEQFFGPGTRLTVL.

The sample holds many counts of this clonotype. The rearrangement links TRBV18 to TRBJ2-7, with TRBD2 matching 9 bases. The trim removed 0 bases at V and 3 bases at J, leaving 3 bases unmatched. CDR1 is KGHSH, CDR2 LQKENI, per germline. The CDR3 consists of 15 residues. The CDR3, as DNA: TGTGCCAGCTCACCACCGAGTAGCGGGAGCTACGAGCAGTACTTC. Its translation: CASSPPSSGSYEQYF. Combining the CDR3 with reference TRBV18 and TRBJ2-7 gives the whole variable domain NAGVMQNPRHLVRRRGQEARLRCSPMKGHSHVYWYRQLPEEGLKFMVYLQKENIIDESGMPKERFSAEFPKEGPSILRIQQVVRGDSAAYFCASSPPSSGSYEQYFGPGTRLTVT.

This clonotype was seen repeatedly, ten times or more. CDR3 loop: CASSKASGSPNEKLFF. CDR3 nucleotides: TGTGCCAGCAGCAAAGCCTCAGGGTCCCCTAATGAAAAACTGTTTTTT. The chain combines TRBV21-1 with TRBJ1-4; TRBD1 is taken as the D call from the table, unchecked against the DNA. TRBV21-1 is assigned pseudogene status. This CDR3 spans 16 amino acids.

In its sample, this clonotype was seen many times. The chain employs TRBV5-1 and TRBJ1-4; D call uncertain. V was cut by 0 bases and J by 0 bases, with 6 bases left in between. The CDR3 has 15 amino acids. Per germline, CDR1 SGHRS and CDR2 YFSETQ. For the CDR3, the DNA is TGCGCCAGCAGCTTGGTGGTTGCAACTAATGAAAAACTGTTTTTT. Translating it yields CASSLVVATNEKLFF.

This clonotype appeared many times. The chain employs TRBV7-2 and TRBJ2-3; no firm D call. CDR3 length: 12 amino acids. Germline loops: CDR1 SGHTA, CDR2 FQGNSA. Trimming cost V 6 bases and J 4 bases, with 8 bases left between them. This CDR3 is CASRKGADTQYF. CDR3 DNA: TGTGCCAGCAGGAAAGGAGCAGATACGCAGTATTTT.